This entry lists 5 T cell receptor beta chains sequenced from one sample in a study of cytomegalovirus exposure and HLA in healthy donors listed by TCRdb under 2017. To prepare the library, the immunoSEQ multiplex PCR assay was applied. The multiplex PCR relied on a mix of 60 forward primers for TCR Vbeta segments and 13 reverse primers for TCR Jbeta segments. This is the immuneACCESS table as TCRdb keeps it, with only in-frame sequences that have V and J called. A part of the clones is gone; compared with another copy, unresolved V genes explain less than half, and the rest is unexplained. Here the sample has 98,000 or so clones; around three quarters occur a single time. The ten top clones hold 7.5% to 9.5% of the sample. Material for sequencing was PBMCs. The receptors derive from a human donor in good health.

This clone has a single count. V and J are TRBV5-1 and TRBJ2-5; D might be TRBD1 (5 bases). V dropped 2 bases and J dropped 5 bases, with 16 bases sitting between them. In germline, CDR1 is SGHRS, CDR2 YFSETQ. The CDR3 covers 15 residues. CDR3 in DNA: TGCGCCAGCAGCTTTGGTCAGGGTAGAGAGGAGACCCAGTACTTC. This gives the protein CASSFGQGREETQYF.

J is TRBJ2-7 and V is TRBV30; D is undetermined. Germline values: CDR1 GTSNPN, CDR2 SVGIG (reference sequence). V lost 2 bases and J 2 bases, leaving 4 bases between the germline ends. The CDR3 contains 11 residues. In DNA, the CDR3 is TGTGCCTGGAGTCGAGCCTACGAGCAGTACTTC. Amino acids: CAWSRAYEQYF.

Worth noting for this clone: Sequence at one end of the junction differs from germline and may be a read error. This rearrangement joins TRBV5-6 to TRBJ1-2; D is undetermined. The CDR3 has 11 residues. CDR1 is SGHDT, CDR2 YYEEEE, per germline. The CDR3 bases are TGTGCCAGCAGCTTGGATTGGCTTACAGCCTTC. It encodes CASSLDWLTAF.

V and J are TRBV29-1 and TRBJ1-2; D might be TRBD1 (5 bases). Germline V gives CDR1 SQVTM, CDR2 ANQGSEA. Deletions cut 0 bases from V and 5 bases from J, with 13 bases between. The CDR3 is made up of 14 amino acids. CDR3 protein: CSVEELGVYYGYTF. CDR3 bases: TGCAGCGTTGAAGAATTAGGGGTTTATTATGGCTACACCTTC. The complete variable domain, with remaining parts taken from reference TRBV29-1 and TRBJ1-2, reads SAVISQKPSRDICQRGTSLTIQCQVDSQVTMMFWYRQQPGQSLTLIATANQGSEATYESGFVIDKFPISRPNLTFSTLTVSNMSPEDSSIYLCSVEELGVYYGYTFGSGTRLTVV.

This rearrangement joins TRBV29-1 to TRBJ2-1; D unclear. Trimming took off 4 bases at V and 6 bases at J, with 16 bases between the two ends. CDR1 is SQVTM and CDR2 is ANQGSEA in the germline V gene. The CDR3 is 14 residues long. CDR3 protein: CSVGEQSVINEQFF. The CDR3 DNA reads TGCAGCGTTGGTGAACAGTCAGTGATCAATGAGCAGTTCTTC.